These 20 T cell receptor beta chains share one sample of origin, sequenced in a study of blood T cells in healthy people across ages. A sample-barcoded 5' primer and a J-beta primer mix were used in a second PCR of roughly 7 to 12 cycles. TCRdb re-derived calls from the 5' RACE reads in MiXCR, one entry per CDR3 protein. The sample lists some 1.5 million distinct CDR3 sequences; less than 45% were seen once. The specimen sequenced was blood. Every receptor here comes from a woman aged 18-30 years in good health.

This sequence joins TRBV7-8 and TRBJ2-1; D ambiguous. The germline V gene has CDR1 SGHVS and CDR2 FQNEAQ. The CDR3 spans 15 residues. V gave up 2 bases and J gave up 3 bases, with 11 bases separating them. In DNA form, the CDR3 reads TGTGCCAGCAGCTTACGATGGCCCAACTACAATGAGCAGTTCTTC. It translates to CASSLRWPNYNEQFF. Full variable domain (outside the CDR3, taken from reference TRBV7-8 and TRBJ2-1): GAGVSQSPRYKVAKRGQDVALRCDPISGHVSLFWYQQALGQGPEFLTYFQNEAQLDKSGLPSDRFFAERPEGSVSTLKIQRTQQEDSAVYLCASSLRWPNYNEQFFGPGTRLTVL.

The gene calls are TRBV9 and TRBJ2-1; 8 bases agree with TRBD2. Unmatched junction bases numbered 18, after V lost 4 bases and J lost 9 bases. The CDR3 consists of 17 residues. Per germline, CDR1 SGDLS and CDR2 YYNGEE. The chain's CDR3 is CASSSSEIALREGEQFF. CDR3 DNA sequence: TGTGCCAGCAGCTCTTCAGAAATCGCCTTACGGGAGGGTGAGCAGTTCTTC.

The sample holds a few counts of this clonotype. The chain recombines TRBV14 with TRBJ2-3, with a tentative D call TRBD2 (6 bases). From germline, CDR1 is SGHDN and CDR2 FVKESK. There are 16 residues in the CDR3. The V end was cut by 0 bases, the J end by 2 bases, with 12 bases between. The CDR3 sequence: CASSQEGDFYTDTQYF. CDR3 coding DNA: TGTGCCAGCAGCCAAGAGGGGGACTTCTACACAGATACGCAGTATTTT.

J is TRBJ2-7 and V is TRBV5-1; TRBD2 matches at 9 bases. V trimming: 7 bases; J trimming: 1 base; junction bases outside the gene matches: 12. The CDR3 consists of 16 residues. CDR1 and CDR2 from the germline V gene are SGHRS and YFSETQ. The CDR3 sequence: CASAGGAGGSSYEQYF. The DNA for the CDR3 is TGCGCCAGCGCAGGGGGAGCGGGGGGCTCGTCCTACGAGCAGTACTTC.

The chain has TRBV5-1 and TRBJ2-5; possible D gene TRBD1, 5 bases. The CDR3 is made up of 15 amino acids. Trimming cost V 0 bases and J 1 base, with 10 bases left between them. CDR1 is SGHRS, CDR2 YFSETQ, per germline. For the CDR3, the DNA is TGCGCCAGCAGCTTGGGTGCCGACAGCCAAGAGACCCAGTACTTC. This encodes CASSLGADSQETQYF.

This clonotype was observed a few times. CDR3 loop: CASRSGQGVPNEQFF. The CDR3 DNA is TGTGCCAGCAGATCGGGACAGGGAGTACCCAATGAGCAGTTCTTC. The rearrangement uses TRBV7-6 and TRBJ2-1, with 9 bases aligning to TRBD1. There are 15 residues in the CDR3. J gave up 6 bases and V 6 bases, and 9 bases lay outside the gene matches. Germline V gene lookup returns CDR1 SGHVS and CDR2 FNYEAQ.

This clonotype showed up just a few times. Its ends do not fully match the called genes, so a read error is possible. The J gene is TRBJ2-3, the V gene TRBV29-1; D is possibly TRBD2 (5 bases). This CDR3 is 13 amino acids long. Per germline, CDR1 SQVTM and CDR2 ANQGSEA. Here the CDR3 reads CSFEGHSTDTQYF. The DNA for the CDR3 is TGCAGCTTTGAGGGTCACTCCACAGATACGCAGTATTTT.

This rearrangement joins TRBV27 to TRBJ2-3, with D uncertain. The CDR3 sequence is 16 residues long. The V end was cut by 3 bases, the J end by 2 bases, with 15 bases between. The V gene's germline CDR1 is MNHEY and CDR2 SMNVEV (reference sequence). The CDR3 region has the DNA TGTGCCAGCAGTTTTGCCGCCCTCATACACACAGATACGCAGTATTTT. Its translation is CASSFAALIHTDTQYF.

This clonotype was seen repeatedly, ten times or more. V gene TRBV9 combines with J gene TRBJ2-7; D not certain. Deletions cut 0 bases from V and 0 bases from J, with 4 bases between. Germline loops: CDR1 SGDLS, CDR2 YYNGEE. The CDR3 spans 13 residues. CDR3 DNA: TGTGCCAGCAGCGTAGGTCCCTCCTACGAGCAGTACTTC. It specifies CASSVGPSYEQYF.

A note on this clonotype: The junction departs from the called germline gene at one end, perhaps through a read error. This chain connects TRBV9 to TRBJ1-1; D unresolved. The CDR3 contains 14 residues. Per germline, CDR1 SGDLS and CDR2 YYNGEE. This CDR3 reads CASGVVPRATEAFF. The CDR3 nucleotides read TGCGCCAGCGGCGTAGTACCCCGGGCCACTGAAGCTTTCTTT.

The rearrangement links TRBV20-1 to TRBJ2-1, with TRBD2 matching 13 bases. The length of the CDR3 is 12 residues. Germline lookup yields CDR1 DFQATT and CDR2 SNEGSKA (reference sequence). The J segment lost 13 bases and the V segment lost 6 bases, leaving 6 bases of the junction unmatched. CDR3: CSASTSGGPQFF. CDR3 bases: TGCAGTGCCTCGACTAGCGGGGGGCCACAGTTCTTC.

V usage is TRBV12-5 and J usage is TRBJ2-3; D is uncertain. The germline V and J ends were trimmed by 3 bases and 6 bases, with 10 bases remaining between them. CDR1 LGHNT and CDR2 FRNRAP come from the germline V gene. This CDR3 is 13 amino acids long. CDR3 residues: CASGFSLVDTQYF. The CDR3 DNA reads as TGTGCTAGTGGTTTCTCGCTTGTTGATACGCAGTATTTT.

The chain recombines TRBV5-1 with TRBJ2-1; D remains ambiguous. This CDR3 spans 14 amino acids. CDR1 SGHRS and CDR2 YFSETQ come from the germline V gene. Trimming pared 5 bases from V and 1 base from J, leaving 10 bases between. The DNA for the CDR3 is TGCGCCAGCAGAGGGCCAGTTTCCTACAATGAGCAGTTCTTC. It encodes CASRGPVSYNEQFF.

To note about this clonotype: A junction end diverges from the germline sequence, so it may reflect a read error. J is TRBJ2-1 and V is TRBV7-9; TRBD1 matches at 10 bases. The CDR3 sequence is 18 residues long. Germline V gives CDR1 SEHNR, CDR2 FQNEAQ (reference sequence). In DNA, the CDR3 is TGTTCCAGCAGCCTAGACAGGGGGCGAACTCTCGTTAACAATGAGCAGTTCTTC. It yields the protein CSSSLDRGRTLVNNEQFF.

This clonotype has only one observation. This sequence joins TRBV7-9 and TRBJ2-5; TRBD2 matches at 8 bases. V lost 4 bases and J lost 0; bases outside the gene matches: 4. Germline values: CDR1 SEHNR, CDR2 FQNEAQ (reference sequence). This CDR3 has 15 residues. The CDR3 loop reads CASSSRGGNQETQYF. The CDR3 coding sequence is TGTGCCAGCAGCTCCCGCGGGGGGAACCAAGAGACCCAGTACTTC. Full variable domain (missing parts from reference TRBV7-9 and TRBJ2-5): DTGVSQNPRHKITKRGQNVTFRCDPISEHNRLYWYRQTLGQGPEFLTYFQNEAQLEKSRLLSDRFSAERPKGSFSTLEIQRTEQGDSAMYLCASSSRGGNQETQYFGPGTRLLVL.

This clonotype was counted many times. V is TRBV12-3 or TRBV12-4 and J is TRBJ1-5, with 7 positions matching TRBD1. CDR3 length: 15 amino acids. With 5 bases clipped from V and 6 bases from J, the junction kept 10 bases outside the gene matches. CDR3 DNA sequence: TGTGCCAGCAGTCGAGGACAGGCTGGGATTCAGCCCCAGCATTTT. This sequence encodes CASSRGQAGIQPQHF.

The chain combines TRBV6-4 with TRBJ2-3; D might be TRBD1 or TRBD2, each matching 6 bases. CDR3 length: 14 residues. Trimming took 3 bases from V and 4 from J, leaving 11 bases between them. Germline V CDR1 and CDR2: MRHNA, SNTAGT. CDR3 amino acids: CASSEGASADTQYF. The DNA of the CDR3 is TGTGCCAGCAGTGAGGGGGCTAGCGCAGATACGCAGTATTTT.

V gene TRBV20-1 combines with J gene TRBJ1-5; D gene unclear. The CDR3 loop spans 14 amino acids. Trimming took off 6 bases at V and 6 bases at J, with 18 bases between the two ends. CDR1 DFQATT and CDR2 SNEGSKA come from the germline V gene (reference sequence). CDR3 protein: CSAIKNDLGQPQHF. The CDR3 nucleotides are TGCAGTGCGATAAAAAACGATTTAGGTCAGCCCCAGCATTTT.

This clonotype was counted many times. This rearrangement joins TRBV29-1 to TRBJ2-7, with D possibly matching TRBD1 (5 bases). The V gene lost 0 bases and the J gene lost 5 bases, with 17 bases spanning the gap. This CDR3 is built from 15 residues. Per germline, CDR1 SQVTM and CDR2 ANQGSEA. Here the CDR3 reads CSVEDRQGLSHEQYF. The CDR3 DNA reads as TGCAGCGTTGAAGATCGTCAGGGTCTAAGCCACGAGCAGTACTTC.

The chain employs TRBV20-1 and TRBJ2-7, with TRBD2 matching over 14 bases. This CDR3 has 19 residues. V gave up 1 base and J gave up 7 bases; unmatched junction bases: 18. Germline values: CDR1 DFQATT, CDR2 SNEGSKA (reference sequence). The CDR3 DNA sequence: TGCAGTGCTAGAGGTCGCCCGACTAGCGGGGGGGCCTTTCGCGATGAGCAGTACTTC. As protein: CSARGRPTSGGAFRDEQYF.